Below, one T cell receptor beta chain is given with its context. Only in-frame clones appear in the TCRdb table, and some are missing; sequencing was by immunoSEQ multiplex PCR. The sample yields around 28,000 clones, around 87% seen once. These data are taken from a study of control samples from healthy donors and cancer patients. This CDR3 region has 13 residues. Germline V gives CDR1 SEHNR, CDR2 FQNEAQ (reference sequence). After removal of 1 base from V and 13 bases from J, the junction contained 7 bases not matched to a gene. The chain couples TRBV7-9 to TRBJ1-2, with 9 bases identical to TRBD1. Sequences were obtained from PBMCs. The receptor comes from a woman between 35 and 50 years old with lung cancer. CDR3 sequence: CASSLGGQGGSTF. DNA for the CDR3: TGTGCCAGCAGCTTAGGGGGACAGGGAGGCAGCACCTTC.